The 25 T cell receptor beta chains reported below all come from one sample, sequenced in a study of OX40 agonist ivuxolimab in advanced cancers. Profiled with immunoSEQ multiplex PCR; TCRdb holds only in-frame clones, not every one. The sample carries roughly 70,000 clones, about 88% recorded once. The material was CD4+ or CD8+ T cells sorted from blood, obtained in a trial of the OX40 agonist ivuxolimab. The receptors derive from an adult with an advanced solid tumor such as melanoma, head and neck, liver or kidney cancer.

The rearrangement links TRBV7-2 to TRBJ2-2; D unclear. Germline V gene data show CDR1 as SGHTA and CDR2 as FQGNSA. V lost 6 bases, J lost 0 bases, and 11 bases lay in between. The CDR3 is made up of 15 amino acids. CDR3: CASSFGRSNTGELFF. CDR3 nucleotide sequence: TGTGCCAGCAGTTTTGGGCGTTCGAACACCGGGGAGCTGTTTTTT.

This clone was observed a few times. The identical CDR3 is also encoded by other nucleotide sequences in the sample. The chain links TRBV30 to TRBJ2-2; the match to TRBD1 covers 11 bases. With 8 bases clipped from V and 5 bases from J, the junction kept 7 bases outside the gene matches. The CDR3 sequence is 14 residues long. Germline lookup yields CDR1 GTSNPN and CDR2 SVGIG (reference sequence). For the CDR3, the DNA is TGTGCCGGAACAGGGACAGGGGGGACCGGGGAGCTGTTTTTT. As protein: CAGTGTGGTGELFF. The whole variable domain, remainder taken from reference TRBV30 and TRBJ2-2, is SQTIHQWPATLVQPVGSPLSLECTVEGTSNPNLYWYRQAAGRGLQLLFYSVGIGQISSEVPQNLSASRPQDRQFILSSKKLLLSDSGFYLCAGTGTGGTGELFFGEGSRLTVL.

The sample holds one count of this clone. The chain is built from TRBV5-1 and TRBJ2-3; D not certain. The CDR3 has 14 amino acids. Germline-derived CDR1 and CDR2 are SGHRS and YFSETQ. V lost 5 bases and J lost 2, with 12 bases in between. The CDR3 DNA sequence: TGCGCCAGCAGGTCGGACGGAACCACAGATACGCAGTATTTT. This translates into CASRSDGTTDTQYF.

J is TRBJ1-2 and V is TRBV28, with D unresolved. This CDR3 comprises 15 residues. V was shortened by 2 bases and J by 8 bases, with 18 bases between the two germline ends. Germline values: CDR1 MDHEN, CDR2 SYDVKM. CDR3 protein: CASSLDFGIHEGYTF. As DNA, the CDR3 is TGTGCCAGCAGTTTAGATTTCGGGATCCATGAAGGCTACACCTTC.

The chain uses TRBV5-1 and TRBJ2-2; possibly TRBD2 for D (5 bases). The CDR3 is 14 amino acids. Trimming took 2 bases from V and 6 from J, leaving 11 bases between them. Germline values: CDR1 SGHRS, CDR2 YFSETQ. CDR3 DNA: TGCGCCAGCAGCTTAGGAACCGGGGCCGGGGAGCTGTTTTTT. It translates to CASSLGTGAGELFF. The full variable domain, with the rest looked up from reference TRBV5-1 and TRBJ2-2, is KAGVTQTPRYLIKTRGQQVTLSCSPISGHRSVSWYQQTPGQGLQFLFEYFSETQRNKGNFPGRFSGRQFSNSRSEMNVSTLELGDSALYLCASSLGTGAGELFFGEGSRLTVL.

The gene calls are TRBV19 and TRBJ1-1; maybe TRBD1 (6 bases). V gave up 5 bases and J gave up 4 bases, with 14 bases separating them. The germline V gene has CDR1 LNHDA and CDR2 SQIVND (reference sequence). This CDR3 is built from 14 residues. CDR3 amino acids: CASSADSDSTEAFF. CDR3 DNA: TGTGCCAGTAGTGCCGACTCGGACAGCACTGAAGCTTTCTTT.

This clone was seen once. The chain links TRBV11-2 to TRBJ2-5; maybe TRBD1 (6 bases). Germline V gene data show CDR1 as SGHAT and CDR2 as FQNNGV. This CDR3 contains 15 residues. V shed 4 bases and J shed 2 bases, with 14 bases lying between them. The CDR3 DNA follows: TGTGCCAGCAGCTCACCCCGGACAGTTCAAGAGACCCAGTACTTC. This codes for CASSSPRTVQETQYF.

The V gene is TRBV18, the J gene TRBJ2-1; 12 nucleotides agree with TRBD2. The V and J ends lost 5 bases and 10 bases, in that order; junction bases with no gene match: 6. The CDR3 is made up of 14 amino acids. In germline, CDR1 is KGHSH, CDR2 LQKENI. DNA for the CDR3: TGTGCCAGCTCAGCCCGACTAGCGGGAGACGAGCAGTTCTTC. Translated, it gives CASSARLAGDEQFF.

This rearrangement joins TRBV4-2 to TRBJ1-2; a weak D match, TRBD1 (6 bases). Trimming left V 7 bases short and J 1 base short, with 19 bases between. CDR1 LGHNA and CDR2 YNFKEQ come from the germline V gene. The length of the CDR3 is 16 residues. The CDR3 coding sequence is TGTGCCAGCAACCCTTCTGACAGGCTATATAACTATGGCTACACCTTC. Protein product: CASNPSDRLYNYGYTF.

The chain carries TRBV11-2 and TRBJ2-7; D tentatively reads TRBD1 or TRBD2 (6 bases each). Trimming stripped 3 bases from V and 6 bases from J, with 18 bases between. The germline V gene has CDR1 SGHAT and CDR2 FQNNGV. The CDR3 is made up of 15 amino acids. In DNA form, the CDR3 reads TGTGCCAGCAGCTTTTATCGGGGAGGCAGGGGCGAGCAGTACTTC. Residues: CASSFYRGGRGEQYF.

The chain links TRBV5-1 to TRBJ2-1; 9 nucleotides agree with TRBD2. This CDR3 contains 16 residues. Losses at the gene ends were 4 bases for V and 6 bases for J; bases not matched to a gene: 11. Germline V CDR1 and CDR2: SGHRS, YFSETQ. CDR3 amino acids: CASSERTATSGNEQFF. CDR3 DNA: TGCGCCAGCAGCGAACGGACTGCGACTAGCGGCAATGAGCAGTTCTTC.

The chain is built from TRBV7-9 and TRBJ2-5; a possible D gene is TRBD2 (6 bases). The CDR3 length is 16 residues. From germline, CDR1 is SEHNR and CDR2 FQNEAQ (reference sequence). Trimming stripped 4 bases from V and 5 bases from J, with 20 bases between. The CDR3 protein is CASSSLFAGSRETQYF. CDR3 nucleotides: TGTGCCAGCAGCTCTCTCTTTGCGGGGAGTCGGGAGACCCAGTACTTC.

The chain couples TRBV7-6 to TRBJ2-5; D is unclear. With 5 bases removed from V and 2 bases from J, the gap between germline ends came to 9 bases. This CDR3 spans 13 amino acids. Germline loops: CDR1 SGHVS, CDR2 FNYEAQ. Written as DNA, the CDR3 is TGTGCCAGCAGCGAAGGGTATCAAGAGACCCAGTACTTC. Its translation is CASSEGYQETQYF.

Details on this clone: The sample holds other DNA sequences that translate to the same CDR3. The chain carries TRBV5-1 and TRBJ2-2; TRBD2 matches 10 bases. The CDR3 contains 16 residues. Germline CDR1 is SGHRS and CDR2 is YFSETQ. V lost 0 bases, J lost 1 base, and 0 bases stayed unmatched. This CDR3 reads CASSLGTSGNTGELFF. The CDR3 DNA is TGCGCCAGCAGCTTGGGGACTAGCGGGAACACCGGGGAGCTGTTTTTT.

Of note for this clone: It may be a read error: a sequence one base away is much more abundant. The CDR3 here is CVSSHRQPVRNQPQHF. CDR3 DNA: TGTGTCAGCAGCCATCGACAGCCAGTCCGCAATCAGCCCCAGCATTTT. The V gene is TRBV5-8, the J gene TRBJ1-5, with D maybe TRBD1 (5 bases). This CDR3 region has 16 residues. Germline-derived CDR1 and CDR2 are SGHTS and YDEGEE.

The rearrangement uses TRBV6-5 and TRBJ1-2; tentative D call: TRBD1 (6 bases). Germline V CDR1 and CDR2: MNHEY, SVGAGI. This CDR3 has 14 amino acids. V lost 0 bases and J 2 bases, leaving 7 bases between the germline ends. The CDR3 protein is CASSYSDRNYGYTF. The CDR3 coding sequence is TGTGCCAGCAGTTACTCGGACAGAAACTATGGCTACACCTTC.

This clone showed up just once. The CDR3 is CASSHSRLGEKLFF. The CDR3 region has the DNA TGTGCCAGCAGCCACAGTAGGTTGGGTGAAAAACTGTTTTTT. This rearrangement joins TRBV7-9 to TRBJ1-4; no firm D call. Germline V gene data show CDR1 as SEHNR and CDR2 as FQNEAQ (reference sequence). The CDR3 sequence is 14 residues long. V was shortened by 5 bases and J by 7 bases, with 14 bases between the two germline ends.

This chain joins TRBV2 and TRBJ2-1; D remains unclear. V lost 6 bases, J lost 3 bases, and 12 bases lay in between. The CDR3 consists of 14 residues. Germline-derived CDR1 and CDR2 are SNHLY and FYNNEI. The CDR3 here is CASRIKGYYNEQFF. In nucleotides, the CDR3 is TGTGCCAGCAGGATAAAGGGCTACTACAATGAGCAGTTCTTC.

This chain links TRBV19 with TRBJ1-5; 8 bases fit TRBD1. Losses at the gene ends were 7 bases for V and 0 bases for J; bases not matched to a gene: 17. This CDR3 spans 19 amino acids. Germline assignment: CDR1 LNHDA and CDR2 SQIVND (reference sequence). The CDR3 spells CASKAQGRQGIVSNQPQHF. CDR3 DNA: TGTGCCAGTAAGGCTCAGGGGCGACAGGGGATTGTTAGCAATCAGCCCCAGCATTTT.

The chain has TRBV2 and TRBJ2-2, with D uncertain. This CDR3 region has 10 residues. Germline CDR1 SNHLY, CDR2 FYNNEI. V lost 6 bases to trimming and J lost 8 bases, with 4 bases between them. The CDR3 spells CASRGGELFF. The CDR3 DNA reads as TGTGCCAGCAGGGGGGGGGAGCTGTTTTTT.

The chain links TRBV19 to TRBJ2-6, with 9 positions matching TRBD1. The J segment lost 4 bases and the V segment lost 6 bases, leaving 4 bases of the junction unmatched. Germline CDR1 LNHDA, CDR2 SQIVND (reference sequence). The CDR3 sequence is 15 residues long. The CDR3 loop reads CASRTGGAGANVLTF. The CDR3 DNA sequence: TGTGCCAGTAGGACAGGGGGGGCCGGGGCCAACGTCCTGACTTTC.

This clone was observed a single time. This chain joins TRBV5-4 and TRBJ2-7; possible D gene TRBD2, 6 bases. V was pared by 4 bases and J by 3 bases, with 17 bases between. The germline gives CDR1 SGHNT, CDR2 YYREEE (reference sequence). This CDR3 is built from 15 residues. DNA for the CDR3: TGTGCCAGCAGCCGGGGCGCCGGGGGAGGCTACGAGCAGTACTTC. Translating it yields CASSRGAGGGYEQYF.

This clone was recorded once. This chain uses TRBV4-2 with TRBJ2-2; D not resolved. The germline V gene has CDR1 LGHNA and CDR2 YNFKEQ. V was cut by 8 bases and J by 7 bases, with 8 bases left in between. The CDR3 sequence is 11 residues long. CDR3 region: CASGIDGELFF. DNA for the CDR3: TGTGCCAGCGGGATTGACGGGGAGCTGTTTTTT.

This clone has only one observation. CDR3 nucleotide sequence: TGTGCCAGCAGTTCCAGGGTAGCGGCTTTCTTT. Amino acid sequence: CASSSRVAAFF. This rearrangement joins TRBV27 to TRBJ1-1, with D possibly being TRBD1 (5 bases). The CDR3 sequence is 11 residues long. V was pared by 4 bases and J by 11 bases, with 11 bases between. CDR1 is MNHEY and CDR2 is SMNVEV in the germline V gene (reference sequence).

The gene calls are TRBV27 and TRBJ2-5; maybe TRBD1 (6 bases). Germline assignment: CDR1 MNHEY and CDR2 SMNVEV (reference sequence). The V and J ends lost 0 bases and 5 bases respectively, with 10 bases between them. This CDR3 region has 14 residues. CDR3 amino acids: CASSLSGQGETQYF. The CDR3 DNA is TGTGCCAGCAGTTTATCCGGGCAGGGGGAGACCCAGTACTTC.